This T cell receptor (beta chain) was identified during a study of CD8 T cells in Susac syndrome. Study-level points and caveats: The study admitted that it had a relatively small number of individuals in its TCR sequencing and HLA analysis.

On this clonotype: Its antigen is unknown.

Random hexamers were used to reverse transcribe about 0.45 to 1 ug of RNA. TCR beta CDR3 was amplified by immunoSEQ covering 54 Vbeta and 13 Jbeta. TCRdb itself ran the immunoSEQ multiplex PCR reads through MiXCR, one entry per CDR3 protein. The table lists about 200,000 distinct CDR3 sequences, more than 90% of them singletons. V was clipped by 0 bases and J by 7 bases, with 7 bases between them. The CDR3 is made up of 12 amino acids. Germline CDR1 is GTSNPN and CDR2 is SVGIG (reference sequence). Included as multiple sclerosis controls were treatment-naive patients who had stable or active relapsing-remitting disease. TEMRA cells were FACS-enriched, unlike CD8+ and CD4+ T cells, which were negatively isolated.

The specimen was CD4+ T cells from PBMCs. The TCR was taken from a human donor with multiple sclerosis. The V call is TRBV30, the J call TRBJ1-5, with D uncertain. The CDR3 sequence: CAWSVLEQPQHF. Written as DNA, the CDR3 is TGTGCCTGGAGTGTACTAGAGCAGCCCCAGCATTTT.